A single TCR beta chain is shown here with its context. This sample was included in a study of technical replicates of blood from several donors. V shed 2 bases and J shed 8 bases, with 9 bases lying between them. Germline V gene lookup returns CDR1 MRHNA and CDR2 SNTAGT. There are 12 residues in the CDR3. Libraries were prepared by immunoSEQ multiplex PCR; TCRdb keeps only in-frame clonotypes and omits some of them. The sample yields about 82,000 clones, just under 95% seen once. The sequenced sample consisted of T cells isolated from PBMCs. V is TRBV6-4 and J is TRBJ1-2; D call uncertain. The origin of this receptor is a human donor in good health. CDR3 region: CASSDRGVGYTF. The DNA for the CDR3 is TGTGCCAGCAGTGACCGGGGAGTCGGCTACACCTTC.